This TCR beta chain was recovered during a study of post-analysis software for immune sequencing data. The overall study: Disease trajectories encompassed relapsing-remitting, secondary progressive and progressive-relapsing multiple sclerosis.

Included in the TCR beta cDNA libraries were unique molecular identifiers. T cells numbering 1 to 10 million yielded roughly 0.5 million cDNA molecules. TCRdb redid the calling of the PCR reads with MiXCR, one entry per CDR3 protein. Among under 650,000 distinct CDR3 sequences listed, around 44% were seen once. Study findings and constraints: Significantly decreased normalized Chao1 diversity was recorded for multiple sclerosis patients relative to controls. The F measure placed samples prepared in the same batch into strongly shared clusters. With TRBV5-6, TRBV5-1 and TRBV20-1 included, five TRBV segments were more frequent in patients than in controls.

The CDR3 spans 16 residues. V lost 0 bases to trimming and J lost 4 bases, with 15 bases between them. CDR1 and CDR2 (germline): ENHRY, SYGVKD. A word on this clonotype: Its antigen remains unknown.

This receptor was obtained from a girl between 5 and 17 years old with multiple sclerosis. Sequencing was performed on blood. V and J are TRBV10-3 and TRBJ1-1; weak D call: TRBD1 (6 bases). CDR3 residues: CAISESTGGLGTEAFF. DNA of the CDR3: TGTGCCATCAGTGAGTCGACTGGGGGGCTCGGCACTGAAGCTTTCTTT.